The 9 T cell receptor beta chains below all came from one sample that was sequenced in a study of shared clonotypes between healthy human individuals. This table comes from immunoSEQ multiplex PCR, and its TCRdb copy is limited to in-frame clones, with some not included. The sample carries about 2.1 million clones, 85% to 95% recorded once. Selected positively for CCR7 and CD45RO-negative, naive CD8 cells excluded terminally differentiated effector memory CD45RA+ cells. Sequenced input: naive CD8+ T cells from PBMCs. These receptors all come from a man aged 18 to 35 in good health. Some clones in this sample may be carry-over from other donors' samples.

CDR3 in amino acids: CASSVRGGSYEQYF. The CDR3 bases are TGTGCCAGCAGTGTCCGGGGCGGTTCCTACGAGCAGTACTTC. The chain is built from TRBV28 and TRBJ2-7; D could derive from TRBD1 or TRBD2 (5 bases each). There are 14 residues in the CDR3. Looked up from germline, CDR1 is MDHEN and CDR2 is SYDVKM. The V and J ends lost 5 bases and 1 base respectively, with 12 bases between them.

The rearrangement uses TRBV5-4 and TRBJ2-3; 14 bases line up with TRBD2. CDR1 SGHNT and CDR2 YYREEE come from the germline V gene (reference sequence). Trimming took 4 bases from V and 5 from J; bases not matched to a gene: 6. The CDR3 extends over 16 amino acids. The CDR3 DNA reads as TGTGCCAGCAGCATGGGACTAGCGGGAGTAAGAGATACGCAGTATTTT. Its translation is CASSMGLAGVRDTQYF.

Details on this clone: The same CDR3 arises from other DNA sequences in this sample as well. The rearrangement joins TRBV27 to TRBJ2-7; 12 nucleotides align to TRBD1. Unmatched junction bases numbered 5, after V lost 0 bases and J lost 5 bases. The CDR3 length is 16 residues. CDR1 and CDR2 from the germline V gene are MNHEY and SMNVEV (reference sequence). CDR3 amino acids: CASSLSPGTGGNEQYF. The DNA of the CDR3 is TGTGCCAGCAGTTTATCGCCCGGGACAGGGGGCAACGAGCAGTACTTC.

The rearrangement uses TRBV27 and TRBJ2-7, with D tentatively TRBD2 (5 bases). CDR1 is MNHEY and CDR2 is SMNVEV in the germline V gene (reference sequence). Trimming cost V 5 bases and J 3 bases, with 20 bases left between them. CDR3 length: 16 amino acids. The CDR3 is CASSPQIRGVFYEQYF. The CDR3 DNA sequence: TGTGCCAGCAGTCCCCAGATCCGGGGAGTGTTCTACGAGCAGTACTTC.

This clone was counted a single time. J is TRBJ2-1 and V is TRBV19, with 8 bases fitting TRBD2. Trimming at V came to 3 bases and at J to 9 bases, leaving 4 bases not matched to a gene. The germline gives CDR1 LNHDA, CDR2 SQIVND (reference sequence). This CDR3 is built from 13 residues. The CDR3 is CASSIGGRIEQFF. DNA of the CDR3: TGTGCCAGTAGTATCGGCGGGAGGATTGAGCAGTTCTTC.

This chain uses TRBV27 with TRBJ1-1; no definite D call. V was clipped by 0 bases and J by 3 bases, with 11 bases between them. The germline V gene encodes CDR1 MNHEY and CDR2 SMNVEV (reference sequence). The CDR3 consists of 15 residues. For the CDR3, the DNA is TGTGCCAGCAGTTTATCGATACCGATAGACACTGAAGCTTTCTTT. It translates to CASSLSIPIDTEAFF.

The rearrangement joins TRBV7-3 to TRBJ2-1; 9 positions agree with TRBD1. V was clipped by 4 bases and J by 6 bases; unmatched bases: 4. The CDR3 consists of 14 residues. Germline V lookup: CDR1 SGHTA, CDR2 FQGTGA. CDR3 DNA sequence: TGTGCCAGCAGCTCACAGGGGGCAGGCAATGAGCAGTTCTTC. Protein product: CASSSQGAGNEQFF.

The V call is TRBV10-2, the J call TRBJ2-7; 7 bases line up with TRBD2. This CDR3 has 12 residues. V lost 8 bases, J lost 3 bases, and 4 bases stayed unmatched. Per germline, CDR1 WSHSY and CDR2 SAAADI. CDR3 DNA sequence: TGCGCCAGCTCCCCTAGCGGCTACGAGCAGTACTTC. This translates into CASSPSGYEQYF.

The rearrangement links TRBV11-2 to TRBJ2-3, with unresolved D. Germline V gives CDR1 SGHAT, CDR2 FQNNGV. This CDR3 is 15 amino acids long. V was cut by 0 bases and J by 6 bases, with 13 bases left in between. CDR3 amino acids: CASSLDQVSQDTQYF. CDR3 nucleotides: TGTGCCAGCAGCTTAGATCAGGTTTCCCAGGATACGCAGTATTTT.